This TCR beta chain was retrieved from a study of cytomegalovirus exposure and HLA in healthy donors. Study conclusions and caveats: There was a cluster of highly shared sequence variants that was likely a sequencing artifact. Follow-up analysis later connected one missense variant in DCLRE1C with trimming of TCR beta V- and J-genes. Researchers catalogued around 150 TCR beta chains as cytomegalovirus-associated.

A multiplex PCR was run with 60 Vbeta primers and 13 Jbeta primers. TCRdb's copy holds only in-frame clones and misses some; the assay was immunoSEQ multiplex PCR. The data hold approximately 150,000 clones, with about 85% observed a single time. Comments on this clone: The antigen is unknown.

The sequencing sample was made of PBMCs. The receptor's source is a man aged 45-65 years in good health and CMV-seropositive.

Here the CDR3 reads CASRAGPGINQPQHF. The CDR3, as DNA: TGTGCCAGCAGGGCGGGGCCCGGGATTAATCAGCCCCAGCATTTT. This sequence joins TRBV5-8 and TRBJ1-5; the D gene is possibly TRBD1 (5 bases). V lost 5 bases to trimming and J lost 4 bases, with 16 bases between them. In germline, CDR1 is SGHTS, CDR2 YDEGEE. There are 15 residues in the CDR3.